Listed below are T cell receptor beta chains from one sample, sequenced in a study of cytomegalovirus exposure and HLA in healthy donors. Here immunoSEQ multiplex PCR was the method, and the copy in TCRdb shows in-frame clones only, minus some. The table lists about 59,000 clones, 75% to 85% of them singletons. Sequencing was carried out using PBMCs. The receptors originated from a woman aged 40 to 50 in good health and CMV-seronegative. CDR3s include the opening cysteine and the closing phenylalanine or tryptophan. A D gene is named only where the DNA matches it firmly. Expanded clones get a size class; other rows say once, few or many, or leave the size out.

cdr3_aa: CASSGTSGNTGELFF
cdr3_nt: TGTGCCAGCAGTGGGACTAGCGGGAACACCGGGGAGCTGTTTTTT
j_call: TRBJ2-2
v_call: TRBV9
d_call: TRBD2
clone_size: NA

cdr3_aa: CASSILQGAGELFF
cdr3_nt: TGTGCCAGCAGCATTCTACAGGGCGCCGGGGAGCTGTTTTTT
j_call: TRBJ2-2
v_call: TRBV7-2
d_call: NA
clone_size: NA

cdr3_aa: CASSSRTVKNYNEQFF
cdr3_nt: TGTGCCAGCAGCTCCCGGACAGTGAAGAACTACAATGAGCAGTTCTTC
j_call: TRBJ2-1
v_call: TRBV7-3
d_call: NA
clone_size: medium-sized

cdr3_aa: CASSLGAAGGTTSTDTQYF
cdr3_nt: TGTGCCAGCAGCTTAGGAGCAGCGGGAGGCACCACTAGCACAGATACGCAGTATTTT
j_call: TRBJ2-3
v_call: TRBV7-9
d_call: TRBD2
clone_size: NA

cdr3_aa: CASSATSGSDTQYF
cdr3_nt: TGTGCCAGCAGTGCGACTAGCGGGAGTGATACGCAGTATTTT
j_call: TRBJ2-3
v_call: TRBV2
d_call: TRBD2
clone_size: NA

cdr3_aa: CASSLEGGGYEQYF
cdr3_nt: TGTGCCAGCAGCTTAGAGGGAGGCGGGTACGAGCAGTACTTC
j_call: TRBJ2-7
v_call: TRBV13
d_call: NA
clone_size: once

cdr3_aa: CATSREGGRHTDTQYF
cdr3_nt: TGTGCCACCAGCAGAGAGGGCGGGAGGCACACAGATACGCAGTATTTT
j_call: TRBJ2-3
v_call: TRBV15
d_call: TRBD2
clone_size: NA

cdr3_aa: CATSRDLVGLGYEQYF
cdr3_nt: TGTGCCACCAGCAGAGATCTAGTAGGACTAGGCTACGAGCAGTACTTC
j_call: TRBJ2-7
v_call: TRBV15
d_call: TRBD2
clone_size: NA

cdr3_aa: CASSLSSGQGGHQPQHF
cdr3_nt: TGTGCCAGCAGTTTATCGTCGGGGCAGGGAGGCCATCAGCCCCAGCATTTT
j_call: TRBJ1-5
v_call: TRBV28
d_call: NA
clone_size: NA

cdr3_aa: CASRDTSYEQYF
cdr3_nt: TGTGCCAGCAGGGACACGTCCTACGAGCAGTACTTC
j_call: TRBJ2-7
v_call: TRBV28
d_call: NA
clone_size: NA

cdr3_aa: CASSATGIHEQYF
cdr3_nt: TGCGCCAGCAGCGCGACAGGGATCCACGAGCAGTACTTC
j_call: TRBJ2-7
v_call: TRBV5-1
d_call: TRBD1
clone_size: NA

cdr3_aa: CTSSQQTGTSGLRPYEQYF
cdr3_nt: TGCACCAGCAGCCAACAAACCGGGACTAGCGGGCTAAGACCCTACGAGCAGTACTTC
j_call: TRBJ2-7
v_call: TRBV1
d_call: NA
clone_size: NA

cdr3_aa: CASRGLAGDNEQFF
cdr3_nt: TGCGCCAGCAGGGGACTAGCGGGAGACAATGAGCAGTTCTTC
j_call: TRBJ2-1
v_call: TRBV5-1
d_call: TRBD2
clone_size: NA